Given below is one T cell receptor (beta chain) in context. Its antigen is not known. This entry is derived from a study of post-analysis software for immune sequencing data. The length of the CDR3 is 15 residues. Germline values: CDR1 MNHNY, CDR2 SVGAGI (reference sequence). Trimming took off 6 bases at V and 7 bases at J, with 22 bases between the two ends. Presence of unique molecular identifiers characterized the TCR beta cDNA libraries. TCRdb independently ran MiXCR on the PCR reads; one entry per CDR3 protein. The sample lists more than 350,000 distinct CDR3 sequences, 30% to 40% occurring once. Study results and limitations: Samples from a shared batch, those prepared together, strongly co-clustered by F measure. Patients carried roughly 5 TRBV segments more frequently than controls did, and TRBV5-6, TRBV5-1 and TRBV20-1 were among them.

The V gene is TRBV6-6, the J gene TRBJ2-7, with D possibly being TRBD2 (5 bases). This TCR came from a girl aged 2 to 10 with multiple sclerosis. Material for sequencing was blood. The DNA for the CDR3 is TGTGCCAGCAGCCTCTCCGGGGTTCCGCCGCTGGAGCAGTACTTC. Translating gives CASSLSGVPPLEQYF.